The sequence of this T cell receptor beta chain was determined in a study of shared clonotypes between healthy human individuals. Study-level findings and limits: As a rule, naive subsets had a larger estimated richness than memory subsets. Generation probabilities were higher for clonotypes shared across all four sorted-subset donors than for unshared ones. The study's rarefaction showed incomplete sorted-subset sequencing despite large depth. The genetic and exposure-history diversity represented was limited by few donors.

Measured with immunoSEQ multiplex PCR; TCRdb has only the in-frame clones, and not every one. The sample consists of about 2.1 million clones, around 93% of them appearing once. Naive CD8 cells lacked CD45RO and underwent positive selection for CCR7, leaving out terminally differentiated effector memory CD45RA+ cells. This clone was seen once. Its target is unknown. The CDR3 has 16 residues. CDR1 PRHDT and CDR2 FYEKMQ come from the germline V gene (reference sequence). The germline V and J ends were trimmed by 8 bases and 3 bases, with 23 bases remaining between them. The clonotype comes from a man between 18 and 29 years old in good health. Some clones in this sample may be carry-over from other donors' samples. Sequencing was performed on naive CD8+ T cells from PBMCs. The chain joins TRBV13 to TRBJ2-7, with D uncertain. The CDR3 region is CASSVRLYRVGYEQYF. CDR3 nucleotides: TGTGCCAGCTCGGTTCGACTCTACCGGGTAGGCTACGAGCAGTACTTC.